Listed here are 9 T cell receptor beta chains from one sample, sequenced in a study of CD8+ T cells in alopecia areata. Extraction and reverse transcription of RNA yielded cDNA as the sequencing template. Clones were read by immunoSEQ multiplex PCR, and TCRdb kept only the in-frame ones, dropping some. The sample has under 250,000 clones; 50% to 65% are singletons. The sample here was CD4+ T cells sorted from blood, taken at week 0. These receptors all stem from a human donor with alopecia areata.

This rearrangement joins TRBV9 to TRBJ2-7; 10 bases are shared with TRBD2. V dropped 0 bases and J dropped 4; count of bases not matched to a gene: 7. CDR1 and CDR2 from the germline V gene are SGDLS and YYNGEE. There are 16 residues in the CDR3. The CDR3 here is CASSVGLAGALYEQYF. DNA of the CDR3: TGTGCCAGCAGCGTAGGTCTAGCGGGGGCCCTATACGAGCAGTACTTC. The complete variable domain, with remaining parts taken from reference TRBV9 and TRBJ2-7, reads DSGVTQTPKHLITATGQRVTLRCSPRSGDLSVYWYQQSLDQGLQFLIQYYNGEERAKGNILERFSAQQFPDLHSELNLSSLELGDSALYFCASSVGLAGALYEQYFGPGTRLTVT.

This clone was observed a few times. V gene TRBV13 combines with J gene TRBJ1-5; D might be TRBD1 (5 bases). The CDR3 runs 13 residues. V lost 5 bases to trimming and J lost 4 bases, with 9 bases between them. Germline values: CDR1 PRHDT, CDR2 FYEKMQ (reference sequence). CDR3 sequence reads: CASSRWGNQPQHF. CDR3 in DNA: TGTGCCAGCAGCAGGTGGGGGAATCAGCCCCAGCATTTT.

The V gene is TRBV29-1, the J gene TRBJ1-1; TRBD1 might be the D (5 bases). The germline V and J ends were trimmed by 7 bases and 1 base, with 13 bases remaining between them. The CDR3 covers 13 residues. The germline gives CDR1 SQVTM, CDR2 ANQGSEA. Here the CDR3 reads CSGAQVSNTEAFF. The CDR3 region has the DNA TGCAGCGGGGCACAGGTCTCGAACACTGAAGCTTTCTTT.

This chain joins TRBV4-1 and TRBJ2-7; maybe TRBD2 (6 bases). This CDR3 spans 15 amino acids. Germline values: CDR1 MGHRA, CDR2 YSYEKL. The V end lost 4 bases, the J end lost 4 bases, and 17 bases lay between the germline ends. This CDR3 is CASSPGLLGGYEQYF. DNA of the CDR3: TGCGCCAGCAGCCCCGGCTTGCTGGGGGGATACGAGCAGTACTTC.

This rearrangement joins TRBV2 to TRBJ2-6; tentative D call: TRBD2 (6 bases). V was clipped by 2 bases and J by 2 bases, with 10 bases between them. The germline CDR1 and CDR2 sequences are SNHLY and FYNNEI. CDR3 length: 16 amino acids. The CDR3 sequence is CASSESGVAGANVLTF. DNA of the CDR3: TGTGCCAGCAGTGAATCGGGGGTAGCTGGGGCCAACGTCCTGACTTTC.

The rearrangement joins TRBV27 to TRBJ2-7; a weak D match, TRBD2 (5 bases). Germline V CDR1 and CDR2: MNHEY, SMNVEV (reference sequence). The V and J ends lost 1 base and 6 bases respectively, with 16 bases between them. CDR3 length equals 15 residues. For the CDR3, the DNA is TGTGCCAGCAGTTTATGGGCTGGGGTCGGAGGCGAGCAGTACTTC. Residues: CASSLWAGVGGEQYF.

The rearrangement joins TRBV19 to TRBJ1-6, with D tentatively TRBD1 (5 bases). CDR3 size: 14 residues. Trimming took off 7 bases at V and 6 bases at J, with 13 bases between the two ends. CDR1 LNHDA and CDR2 SQIVND come from the germline V gene (reference sequence). The CDR3 here is CASTAGVSNSPLHF. In DNA form, the CDR3 reads TGTGCCAGTACCGCGGGGGTGAGTAATTCACCCCTCCACTTT.

The rearrangement uses TRBV11-2 and TRBJ2-3, with TRBD2 matching 9 bases. This CDR3 contains 16 residues. The V gene end was trimmed by 6 bases and the J gene end by 3 bases; junction bases not matched to a gene: 10. Germline V gene lookup returns CDR1 SGHAT and CDR2 FQNNGV. DNA for the CDR3: TGTGCCAGCAGACCGCTAGCGGGGAAAGGGACAGATACGCAGTATTTT. It translates to CASRPLAGKGTDTQYF.

This clone has a handful of counts. The V call is TRBV4-2, the J call TRBJ1-5, with a tentative D call TRBD1 (5 bases). CDR3 length: 17 amino acids. CDR1 and CDR2 (germline): LGHNA, YNFKEQ. The V end lost 1 base, the J end lost 1 base, and 14 bases lay between the germline ends. For the CDR3, the DNA is TGTGCCAGCAGCCAAGCCCCCGGGACTTACAGCAATCAGCCCCAGCATTTT. Translated: CASSQAPGTYSNQPQHF.